The clone carrying this T cell receptor beta chain was detected only a few times. A 1 in 200,000 to 1 in 1 million T cell depth was the sequencing target. TCRdb keeps only in-frame clones here, not all; method: immunoSEQ multiplex PCR. Of approximately 92,000 clones detected, more than 70% appear once; the ten largest clones hold about 22%. The data derive from a study of cytotoxic CD8 clonotypes in ibrutinib-treated CLL. At the level of the study: The group held more than 10 relapsed/refractory and under 16 treatment-naive patients, with around 18 IGHV unmutated.

The clonotype comes from a human donor with chronic lymphocytic leukemia. The source material was PBMCs, sampled after 24 months of ibrutinib treatment.

The CDR3 sequence is CASSSGTLLNTGELFF. The CDR3 DNA reads as TGTGCCAGCAGCTCCGGGACACTATTGAACACCGGGGAGCTGTTTTTT. The chain employs TRBV27 and TRBJ2-2, with a tentative D call TRBD1 (6 bases). CDR3 size: 16 residues. Trimming shortened V by 6 bases and J by 1 base, and 15 bases separated the two germline ends. In germline, CDR1 is MNHEY, CDR2 SMNVEV (reference sequence).